Shown below are 23 T cell receptor beta chains from a single sample sequenced in a study of regulatory T cells in long-lasting Graves disease. Libraries of TCR beta came from iRepertoire HTBI primers plus Arm-PCR of CDR3 regions. Each CDR3 protein is one row after TCRdb ran MiXCR on the multiplex PCR reads. The sample has some 220,000 distinct CDR3 sequences; roughly a fifth are singletons. Time point specified: newly diagnosed GD, antithyroid drugs for less than 3 months. The authors made the TCR library using RNA they extracted from PBMCs. This sample also belongs to another study, concerning T cells in Graves' hyperthyroidism and ophthalmopathy.

The sample in question was peripheral blood mononuclear cells (PBMCs), obtained at new diagnosis, from a patient treated with antithyroid drugs. The receptor set was obtained from a young woman with Graves disease.

This clonotype was detected a few times. This chain joins TRBV24-1 and TRBJ2-5; 11 bases line up with TRBD2. Per germline, CDR1 KGHDR and CDR2 SFDVKD. Losses at the gene ends were 0 bases for V and 5 bases for J; bases not matched to a gene: 4. The CDR3 extends over 16 amino acids. The DNA for the CDR3 is TGTGCCACCAGTGATTTGAAGGCTAGCGGGAGGGAGACCCAGTACTTC. Translation gives CATSDLKASGRETQYF.

The chain has TRBV9 and TRBJ2-1; D possibly matches TRBD1 or TRBD2 (6 bases each). With 0 bases removed from V and 4 bases from J, the gap between germline ends came to 8 bases. The CDR3 is made up of 14 amino acids. CDR1 and CDR2 from the germline V gene are SGDLS and YYNGEE. DNA for the CDR3: TGTGCCAGCAGCGTAGGGGGGGCTTACAATGAGCAGTTCTTC. It is translated as CASSVGGAYNEQFF. Supplemented by reference TRBV9 and TRBJ2-1, the full variable domain reads DSGVTQTPKHLITATGQRVTLRCSPRSGDLSVYWYQQSLDQGLQFLIQYYNGEERAKGNILERFSAQQFPDLHSELNLSSLELGDSALYFCASSVGGAYNEQFFGPGTRLTVL.

This clonotype was counted ten times or more. The V and J genes are TRBV28 and TRBJ2-2; D is uncertain. V lost 3 bases and J 5 bases, leaving 7 bases between the germline ends. Germline V gene lookup returns CDR1 MDHEN and CDR2 SYDVKM. The CDR3 runs 13 residues. The CDR3 sequence is CASSFLSTGELFF. For the CDR3, the DNA is TGTGCCAGCAGTTTCTTGAGTACCGGGGAGCTGTTTTTT.

In this sample, this clonotype turned up many times. The chain recombines TRBV12-3 or TRBV12-4 with TRBJ1-6; D is ambiguous. The ends were cut back, 2 bases at V and 8 bases at J, with 10 bases in the middle. The CDR3 loop spans 14 amino acids. The CDR3 reads CASSLTPMYSPLHF. The CDR3 DNA is TGTGCCAGCAGTTTAACCCCCATGTATTCACCCCTCCACTTT.

The CDR3 DNA follows: TGTGCCAGCAGCCCCAAGATGATATCGGGACTAGCCTACAATGAGCAGTTCTTC. Protein: CASSPKMISGLAYNEQFF. The chain carries TRBV12-3 or TRBV12-4 and TRBJ2-1; 8 bases agree with TRBD2. The CDR3 totals 18 residues. The V segment lost 6 bases and the J segment 2 bases; nucleotides outside the gene matches: 15.

This clonotype was found many times. The chain recombines TRBV5-6 with TRBJ1-1; D might be TRBD1 (5 bases). Germline values: CDR1 SGHDT, CDR2 YYEEEE. V was cut by 0 bases and J by 1 base, with 13 bases left in between. The CDR3 extends over 16 amino acids. CDR3 in amino acids: CASSLAAGIQNTEAFF. The CDR3 region has the DNA TGTGCCAGCAGCTTGGCCGCAGGGATCCAGAACACTGAAGCTTTCTTT.

This clonotype was picked up many times. The CDR3 nucleotides read TGTGCCAGCAGTTTAGCACTAGCGGCAAGCACAGATACGCAGTATTTT. This gives the protein CASSLALAASTDTQYF. The rearrangement uses TRBV28 and TRBJ2-3, with 8 nucleotides matching TRBD2. This CDR3 is 16 amino acids long. V was clipped by 2 bases and J by 0 bases; unmatched bases: 4. Germline CDR1 MDHEN, CDR2 SYDVKM.

This chain uses TRBV20-1 with TRBJ2-1; D uncertain. CDR1 and CDR2 from the germline V gene are DFQATT and SNEGSKA (reference sequence). The CDR3 is made up of 15 amino acids. V was pared by 0 bases and J by 5 bases, with 14 bases between. The CDR3, as DNA: TGCAGTGCTAGAGATCAACGGGTATTAGACAATGAGCAGTTCTTC. It translates to CSARDQRVLDNEQFF.

This clonotype was found many times. The chain combines TRBV28 with TRBJ2-2; TRBD1 agrees at 11 bases. Germline V gene data show CDR1 as MDHEN and CDR2 as SYDVKM. V lost 2 bases to trimming and J lost 4 bases; unmatched junction nucleotides: 0. CDR3 length: 15 residues. As DNA, the CDR3 is TGTGCCAGCAGTTTAGGGACAGGGGGCACCGGGGAGCTGTTTTTT. Translated: CASSLGTGGTGELFF.

The V call is TRBV5-6, the J call TRBJ1-1, with TRBD1 as a possible D gene (5 bases). Germline V CDR1 and CDR2: SGHDT, YYEEEE. V lost 3 bases, J lost 3 bases, and 6 bases lay in between. There are 12 residues in the CDR3. CDR3 bases: TGTGCCAGCAGCTGGGGGGACACTGAAGCTTTCTTT. Amino acids: CASSWGDTEAFF.

This chain links TRBV9 with TRBJ2-7, with 11 bases matching TRBD1. The germline CDR1 and CDR2 sequences are SGDLS and YYNGEE. Germline trimming cut 0 bases from V and 0 bases from J; bases unmatched to any gene: 2. The length of the CDR3 is 16 residues. This CDR3 is CASSVEGTGGSYEQYF. The DNA for the CDR3 is TGTGCCAGCAGCGTAGAGGGGACAGGGGGCTCCTACGAGCAGTACTTC.

Concerning this clonotype itself: A much larger clone sits a single nucleotide away, making a read error possible. Lacking the conserved final phenylalanine or tryptophan, this CDR3 likely reflects a read error. V gene TRBV5-4 combines with J gene TRBJ1-2, with D possibly TRBD1 on 6 matching bases. V lost 0 bases, J lost 6 bases, and 15 bases lay in between. This CDR3 contains 15 residues. The germline CDR1 and CDR2 sequences are SGHNT and YYREEE (reference sequence). DNA for the CDR3: TGTGCCAGCAGCTTGGGTGTAGGGGGAGTGGATGGCTACACCCTC. Protein sequence: CASSLGVGGVDGYTL.

In its sample, this clonotype was seen many times. The chain has TRBV19 and TRBJ2-5; 8 bases line up with TRBD2. CDR3 length equals 13 residues. Germline V CDR1 and CDR2: LNHDA, SQIVND (reference sequence). With 2 bases clipped from V and 4 bases from J, the junction kept 0 bases outside the gene matches. CDR3 sequence: CASSILAGETQYF. The CDR3 nucleotides read TGTGCCAGTAGTATACTAGCGGGAGAGACCCAGTACTTC.

This clonotype was observed many times. The chain carries TRBV6-1 and TRBJ2-7; a possible D gene is TRBD1 (5 bases). Trimming took 7 bases from V and 7 from J, leaving 17 bases between them. CDR1 and CDR2 from the germline V gene are MNHNS and SASEGT. The CDR3 has 13 amino acids. This CDR3 reads CASTIADSLEQYF. The DNA of the CDR3 is TGTGCCAGCACCATAGCTGACAGCTTGGAGCAGTACTTC.

The J gene is TRBJ2-7, the V gene TRBV29-1; unclear D gene. V shed 7 bases and J shed 2 bases, with 12 bases lying between them. CDR1 is SQVTM, CDR2 ANQGSEA, per germline. The CDR3 is made up of 12 amino acids. This chain's CDR3 is CSAGIAPYEQYF. The CDR3 bases are TGCAGCGCCGGCATTGCCCCCTACGAGCAGTACTTC.

V is TRBV28 and J is TRBJ2-3, with 7 bases lining up with TRBD2. The CDR3 has 16 residues. Trimming cost V 3 bases and J 5 bases; bases outside gene matches: 11. Germline V CDR1 and CDR2: MDHEN, SYDVKM. The CDR3 reads CASSFRWSSGRDTQYF. For the CDR3, the DNA is TGTGCCAGCAGTTTTAGGTGGTCTAGCGGTAGAGATACGCAGTATTTT. The full variable domain, with the rest looked up from reference TRBV28 and TRBJ2-3, is DVKVTQSSRYLVKRTGEKVFLECVQDMDHENMFWYRQDPGLGLRLIYFSYDVKMKEKGDIPEGYSVSREKKERFSLILESASTNQTSMYLCASSFRWSSGRDTQYFGPGTRLTVL.

This clonotype was detected ten times or more. In DNA, the CDR3 is TGTGCCAGTAGTATGTTCGGGGAGGCCACTGAAGCTTTCTTT. It yields the protein CASSMFGEATEAFF. The chain couples TRBV19 to TRBJ1-1; D is ambiguous. The V gene's germline CDR1 is LNHDA and CDR2 SQIVND (reference sequence). This CDR3 is 14 amino acids long. The ends were cut back, 3 bases at V and 4 bases at J, with 12 bases in the middle. Combining the CDR3 with reference TRBV19 and TRBJ1-1 gives the whole variable domain DGGITQSPKYLFRKEGQNVTLSCEQNLNHDAMYWYRQDPGQGLRLIYYSQIVNDFQKGDIAEGYSVSREKKESFPLTVTSAQKNPTAFYLCASSMFGEATEAFFGQGTRLTVV.

This clonotype was detected ten times or more. The chain carries TRBV7-3 and TRBJ2-1; maybe TRBD2 (5 bases). The germline V and J ends were trimmed by 5 bases and 9 bases, with 14 bases remaining between them. CDR3 size: 13 residues. Germline assignment: CDR1 SGHTA and CDR2 FQGTGA. CDR3 in amino acids: CASSPRQLGEQFF. The CDR3 region has the DNA TGTGCCAGCAGCCCCCGACAACTAGGTGAGCAGTTCTTC.

At least ten counts were recorded for this clonotype. V usage is TRBV5-1 and J usage is TRBJ1-3, with D unresolved. V lost 4 bases and J 2 bases, leaving 10 bases between the germline ends. The CDR3 covers 14 residues. Germline loops: CDR1 SGHRS, CDR2 YFSETQ. CDR3 in DNA: TGCGCCAGCAGCCCGGCCACGGCTGGAAACACCATATATTTT. This translates into CASSPATAGNTIYF.

V gene TRBV9 combines with J gene TRBJ2-2; no reliable D call. The V gene's germline CDR1 is SGDLS and CDR2 YYNGEE. V dropped 3 bases and J dropped 3 bases, with 9 bases sitting between them. The CDR3 runs 14 residues. The CDR3 region is CASSEGGYTGELFF. CDR3 DNA: TGTGCCAGCAGCGAGGGTGGTTACACCGGGGAGCTGTTTTTT.

This clonotype was counted ten times or more. This chain joins TRBV11-2 and TRBJ1-5; D possibly corresponds to TRBD1 (5 bases). Germline CDR1 and CDR2: SGHAT and FQNNGV. The CDR3 consists of 13 residues. The V gene lost 5 bases and the J gene lost 3 bases, with 8 bases spanning the gap. CDR3 DNA sequence: TGTGCCAGCAGCGACAGTCCCAATCAGCCCCAGCATTTT. Amino acid sequence: CASSDSPNQPQHF.

Of note for this clonotype: This probably arose from a read error, given a far larger clone one base away. V gene TRBV5-8 combines with J gene TRBJ1-2, with D tentatively TRBD1 (5 bases). Trimming took 4 bases from V and 0 from J, leaving 16 bases between them. The CDR3 contains 16 residues. Looked up from germline, CDR1 is SGHTS and CDR2 is YDEGEE. DNA for the CDR3: TGTGCCAGCAGCACCCAGGGATGGACGACTAACTATGGCTACACCTTC. Translated, it gives CASSTQGWTTNYGYTF.

This clonotype was observed at least ten times. The V call is TRBV7-8, the J call TRBJ2-7, with D hard to call. The CDR3 length is 15 residues. Germline CDR1 and CDR2: SGHVS and FQNEAQ. V was pared by 1 base and J by 0 bases, with 10 bases between. CDR3 residues: CASSLVNSPSYEQYF. The CDR3 bases are TGTGCCAGCAGCTTAGTTAACAGTCCCTCCTACGAGCAGTACTTC.